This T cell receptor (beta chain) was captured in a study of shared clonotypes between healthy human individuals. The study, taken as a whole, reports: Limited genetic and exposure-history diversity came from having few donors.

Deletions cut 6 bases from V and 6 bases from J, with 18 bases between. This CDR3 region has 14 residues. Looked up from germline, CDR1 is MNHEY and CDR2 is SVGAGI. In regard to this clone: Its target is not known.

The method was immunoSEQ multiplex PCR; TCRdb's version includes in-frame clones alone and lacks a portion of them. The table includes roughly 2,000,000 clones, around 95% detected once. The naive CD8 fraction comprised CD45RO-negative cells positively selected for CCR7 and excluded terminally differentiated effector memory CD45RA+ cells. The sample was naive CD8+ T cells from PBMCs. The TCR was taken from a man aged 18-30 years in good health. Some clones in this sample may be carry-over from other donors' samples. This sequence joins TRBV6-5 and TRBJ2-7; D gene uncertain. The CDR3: CASRLDGPSGEQYF. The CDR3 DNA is TGTGCCAGCAGGCTGGACGGACCCTCGGGCGAGCAGTACTTC.